The clone carrying this T cell receptor beta chain was detected ten times or more. This record comes from a study of Graves' ophthalmopathy and Graves' hyperthyroidism. RNA served as the template for amplifying TCR beta CDR3 regions. In the first round, RT-PCR was carried out with HTBI primers, and a multiplex PCR formed the second round. TCRdb processed the multiplex PCR reads anew with MiXCR; each CDR3 protein has one entry. The table has about 1.1 million distinct CDR3 sequences, about 38% seen once; the top ten hold 11%. Germline V gene data show CDR1 as SGHVS and CDR2 as FNYEAQ. The CDR3 has 14 residues. V was trimmed by 0 bases and J by 8 bases, leaving 8 bases between them.

This chain uses TRBV7-6 with TRBJ1-6; unclear D gene. The sequencing input was peripheral blood or thyroid tissue (not recorded which). This receptor was taken from an adult man with Graves' hyperthyroidism. In nucleotides, the CDR3 is TGTGCCAGCAGCTTAGCTACGGGATATTCACCCCTCCACTTT. Its protein is CASSLATGYSPLHF.